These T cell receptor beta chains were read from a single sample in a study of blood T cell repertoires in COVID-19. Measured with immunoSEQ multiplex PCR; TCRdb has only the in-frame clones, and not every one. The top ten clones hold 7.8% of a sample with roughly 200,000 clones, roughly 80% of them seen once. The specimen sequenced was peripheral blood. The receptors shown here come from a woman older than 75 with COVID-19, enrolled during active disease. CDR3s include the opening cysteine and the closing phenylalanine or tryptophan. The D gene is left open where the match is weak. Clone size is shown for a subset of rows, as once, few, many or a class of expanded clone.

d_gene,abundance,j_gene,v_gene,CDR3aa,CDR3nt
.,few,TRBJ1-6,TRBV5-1,CASTPGPGQSNSPLHF,TGCGCCAGCACGCCCGGGCCCGGACAGAGTAATTCACCCCTCCACTTT
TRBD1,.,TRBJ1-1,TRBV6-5,CATTPRDRGTEAFF,TGTGCCACCACACCCCGGGACAGGGGCACTGAAGCTTTCTTT
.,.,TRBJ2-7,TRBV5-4,CASSLGWRGNEQYF,TGTGCCAGCAGCTTGGGATGGCGCGGGAATGAGCAGTACTTC
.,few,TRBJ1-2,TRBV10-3,CAISEGSENYGYTF,TGTGCCATCAGTGAGGGCAGCGAGAACTATGGCTACACCTTC
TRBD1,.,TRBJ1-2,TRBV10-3,CAISDLRTGNIYGYTF,TGTGCCATCAGTGACCTCCGGACAGGTAACATCTATGGCTACACCTTC
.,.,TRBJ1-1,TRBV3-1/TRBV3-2,CASATYLDSKAFF,TGTGCCAGCGCTACGTATTTGGACAGCAAAGCTTTCTTT
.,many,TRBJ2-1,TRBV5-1,CASSGSGSSYNEQFF,TGCGCCAGCAGTGGGAGCGGAAGCTCCTACAATGAGCAGTTCTTC
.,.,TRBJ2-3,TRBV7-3,CASSSSPRDDTQYF,TGTGCCAGCAGCTCTAGTCCCCGTGATGATACGCAGTATTTT
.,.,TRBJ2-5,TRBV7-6,CASSLTAPSYGETQYF,TGTGCCAGCAGCCTCACCGCTCCTTCCTACGGGGAGACCCAGTACTTC
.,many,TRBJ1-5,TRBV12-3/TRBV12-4,CATSQPGGQPQHF,TGTGCCACCTCACAACCGGGAGGTCAGCCCCAGCATTTT
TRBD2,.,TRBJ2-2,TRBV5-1,CASSFTSGSKAGELFF,TGCGCCAGCAGCTTTACTAGCGGGAGTAAGGCAGGGGAGCTGTTTTTT
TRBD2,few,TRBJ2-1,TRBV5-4,CASSLVGQGGNEQFF,TGTGCCAGCAGCTTGGTAGGCCAGGGAGGGAATGAGCAGTTCTTC
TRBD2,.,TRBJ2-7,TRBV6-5,CASSKLAGEDEQYF,TGTGCCAGCAGCAAACTAGCGGGAGAGGACGAGCAGTACTTC
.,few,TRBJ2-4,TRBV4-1,CASSRNKYDSPNIQYF,TGCGCCAGCAGCCGCAACAAGTACGACAGCCCAAACATTCAGTACTTC
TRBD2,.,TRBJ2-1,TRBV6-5,CAIQRGSYNEQFF,TGTGCCATCCAGCGGGGATCCTACAATGAGCAGTTCTTC
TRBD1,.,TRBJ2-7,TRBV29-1,CSVERDRGYEQYF,TGCAGCGTGGAAAGGGACAGGGGTTACGAGCAGTACTTC
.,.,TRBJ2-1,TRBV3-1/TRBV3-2,CASPSTVYNEQFF,TGTGCCAGCCCTAGTACCGTGTACAATGAGCAGTTCTTC
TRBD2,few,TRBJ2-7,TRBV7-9,CASSLDGGRAREQYF,TGTGCCAGCAGCTTAGACGGCGGGAGGGCCAGGGAGCAGTACTTC
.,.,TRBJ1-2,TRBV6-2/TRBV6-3,CASSYSATAYGYTF,TGTGCCAGCAGTTACTCGGCGACAGCTTATGGCTACACCTTC
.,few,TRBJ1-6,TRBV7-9,CASSPAGARNSPLHF,TGTGCCAGCAGCCCCGCGGGGGCGAGAAATTCACCCCTCCACTTT
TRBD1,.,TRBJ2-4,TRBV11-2,CASSLRQGLAKNIQYF,TGTGCCAGCAGCTTACGACAGGGGCTAGCCAAAAACATTCAGTACTTC
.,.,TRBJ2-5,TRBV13,CASSFGQETQYF,TGTGCCAGCAGCTTTGGACAGGAGACCCAGTACTTC
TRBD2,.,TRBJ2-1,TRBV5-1,CASSPGLAGVDEQFF,TGCGCCAGCAGCCCGGGACTAGCGGGTGTAGATGAGCAGTTCTTC
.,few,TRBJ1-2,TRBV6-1,CASSEDPGRYGYTF,TGTGCCAGCAGTGAAGATCCCGGTCGCTATGGCTACACCTTC
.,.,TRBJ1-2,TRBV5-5,CASSPLGAYGYTF,TGTGCCAGCAGCCCCCTTGGGGCCTATGGCTACACCTTC
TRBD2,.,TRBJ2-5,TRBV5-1,CASSPLPTSGKGETQYF,TGCGCCAGCAGCCCCCTCCCGACTAGCGGAAAAGGGGAGACCCAGTACTTC
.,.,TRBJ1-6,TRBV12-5,CASGLVPNRESSYNSPLHF,TGTGCTAGTGGTTTGGTACCTAACAGGGAGAGCTCCTATAATTCACCCCTCCACTTT
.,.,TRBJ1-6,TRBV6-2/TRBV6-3,CASSYGHPNSPLHF,TGTGCCAGCAGTTATGGACACCCTAATTCACCCCTCCACTTT
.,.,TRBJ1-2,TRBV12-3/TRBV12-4,CASSARSRDGYTF,TGTGCCAGCAGTGCCCGCAGTCGGGATGGCTACACCTTC
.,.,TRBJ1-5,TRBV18,CASSPSPAAFQPQHF,TGTGCCAGCTCTCCGAGTCCGGCGGCGTTTCAGCCCCAGCATTTT
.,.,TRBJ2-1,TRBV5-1,CASSLDRFFPNEQFF,TGCGCCAGCAGCTTGGACAGATTTTTCCCGAATGAGCAGTTCTTC
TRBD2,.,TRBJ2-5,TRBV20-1,CSASRGSGGIETQYF,TGCAGTGCTAGTCGGGGTAGCGGGGGGATAGAGACCCAGTACTTC
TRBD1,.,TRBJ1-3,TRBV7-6,CASSLQPGQSSGNTIYF,TGTGCCAGCAGCTTACAACCGGGACAGAGCTCTGGAAACACCATATATTTT
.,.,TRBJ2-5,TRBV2,CASTEGVVVKTQYF,TGTGCCAGCACCGAGGGTGTAGTCGTAAAGACCCAGTACTTC
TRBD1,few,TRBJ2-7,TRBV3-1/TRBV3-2,CASSHGQGGYEQYF,TGTGCCAGCAGCCACGGACAGGGAGGATACGAGCAGTACTTC
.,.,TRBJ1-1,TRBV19,CASRNQRGQLMNTEAFF,TGTGCCAGTAGAAATCAACGAGGGCAGCTGATGAACACTGAAGCTTTCTTT
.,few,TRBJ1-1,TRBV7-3,CASSLTKGTEAFF,TGTGCCAGCAGCTTAACGAAGGGGACTGAAGCTTTCTTT
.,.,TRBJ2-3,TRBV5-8,CASPTWRGGGTDTQYF,TGTGCCAGCCCCACTTGGAGGGGGGGTGGCACAGATACGCAGTATTTT
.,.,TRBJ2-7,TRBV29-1,CSVGPRAAPENEQYF,TGCAGCGTTGGCCCCCGCGCGGCCCCCGAGAACGAGCAGTACTTC
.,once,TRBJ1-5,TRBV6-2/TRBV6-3,CASSLGAAGQPQHF,TGTGCCAGCAGTTTGGGGGCGGCGGGTCAGCCCCAGCATTTT
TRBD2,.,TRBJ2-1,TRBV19,CASTSVPTSGREQFF,TGTGCCAGTACCTCCGTCCCGACTAGCGGGCGTGAGCAGTTCTTC